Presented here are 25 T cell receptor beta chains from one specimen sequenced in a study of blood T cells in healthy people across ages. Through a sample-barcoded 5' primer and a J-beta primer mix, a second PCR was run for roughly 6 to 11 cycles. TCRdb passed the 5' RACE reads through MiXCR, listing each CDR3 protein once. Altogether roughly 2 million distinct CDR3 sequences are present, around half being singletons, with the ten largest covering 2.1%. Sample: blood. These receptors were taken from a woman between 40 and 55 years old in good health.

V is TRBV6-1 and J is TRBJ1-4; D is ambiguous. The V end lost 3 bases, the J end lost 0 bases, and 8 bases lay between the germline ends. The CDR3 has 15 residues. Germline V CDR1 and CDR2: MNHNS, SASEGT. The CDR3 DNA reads TGTGCCAGCAGTGACGAGGGTGCAACTAATGAAAAACTGTTTTTT. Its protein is CASSDEGATNEKLFF.

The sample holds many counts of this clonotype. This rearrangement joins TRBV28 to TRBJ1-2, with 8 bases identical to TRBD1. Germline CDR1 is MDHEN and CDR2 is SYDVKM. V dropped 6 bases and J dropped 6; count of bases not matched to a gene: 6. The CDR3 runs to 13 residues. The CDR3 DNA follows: TGTGCCAGCAGACCGACAGGGGAAGATGGCTACACCTTC. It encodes CASRPTGEDGYTF.

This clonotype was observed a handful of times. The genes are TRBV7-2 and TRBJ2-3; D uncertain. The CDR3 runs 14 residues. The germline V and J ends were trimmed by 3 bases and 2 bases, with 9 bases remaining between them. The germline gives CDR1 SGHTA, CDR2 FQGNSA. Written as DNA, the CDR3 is TGTGCCAGCAGCTTCAGTCTCCCCACAGATACGCAGTATTTT. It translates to CASSFSLPTDTQYF.

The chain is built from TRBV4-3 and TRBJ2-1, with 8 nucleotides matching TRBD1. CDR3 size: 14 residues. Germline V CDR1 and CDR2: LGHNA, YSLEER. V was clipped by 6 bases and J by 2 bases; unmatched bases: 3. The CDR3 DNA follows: TGCGCCAGCAGGCAGGGGGCGGCCTACAATGAGCAGTTCTTC. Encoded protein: CASRQGAAYNEQFF.

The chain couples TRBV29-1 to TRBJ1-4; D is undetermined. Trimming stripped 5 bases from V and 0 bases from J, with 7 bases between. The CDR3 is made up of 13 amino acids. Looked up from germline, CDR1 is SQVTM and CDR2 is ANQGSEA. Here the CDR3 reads CSVFEATNEKLFF. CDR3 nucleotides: TGCAGCGTTTTTGAAGCAACTAATGAAAAACTGTTTTTT.

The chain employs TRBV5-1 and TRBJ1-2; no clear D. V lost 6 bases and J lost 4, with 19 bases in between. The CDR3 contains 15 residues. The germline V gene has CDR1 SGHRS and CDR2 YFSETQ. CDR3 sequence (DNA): TGCGCCAGCAAGTTGGGTGTCCAGGAGGGCTATGGCTACACCTTC. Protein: CASKLGVQEGYGYTF.

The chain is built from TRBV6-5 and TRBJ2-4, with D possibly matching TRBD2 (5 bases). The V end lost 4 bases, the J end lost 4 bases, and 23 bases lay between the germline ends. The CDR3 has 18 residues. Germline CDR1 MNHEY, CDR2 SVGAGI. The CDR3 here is CASSLGGSLARLKNIQYF. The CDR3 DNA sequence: TGTGCCAGCAGTTTAGGAGGTTCTCTGGCGAGGCTTAAAAACATTCAGTACTTC.

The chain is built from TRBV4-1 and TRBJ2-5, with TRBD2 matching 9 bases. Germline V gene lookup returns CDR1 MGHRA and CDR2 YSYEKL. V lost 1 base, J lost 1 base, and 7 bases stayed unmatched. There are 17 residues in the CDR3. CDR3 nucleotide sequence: TGCGCCAGCAGCCAAGTCGTAGCGGGGGTCCTCCAAGAGACCCAGTACTTC. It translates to CASSQVVAGVLQETQYF.

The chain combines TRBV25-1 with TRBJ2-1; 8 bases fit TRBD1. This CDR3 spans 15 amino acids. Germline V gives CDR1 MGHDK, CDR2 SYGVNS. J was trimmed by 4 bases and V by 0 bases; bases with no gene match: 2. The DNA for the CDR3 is TGTGCCAGCAGTGAATACAGGGGGCGATACAATGAGCAGTTCTTC. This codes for CASSEYRGRYNEQFF.

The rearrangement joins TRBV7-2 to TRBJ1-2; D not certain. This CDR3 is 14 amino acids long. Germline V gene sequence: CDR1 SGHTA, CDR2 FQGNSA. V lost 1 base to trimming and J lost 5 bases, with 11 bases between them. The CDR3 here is CASSLGRPAYGYTF. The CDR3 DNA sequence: TGTGCCAGCAGCTTAGGGAGGCCGGCTTATGGCTACACCTTC.

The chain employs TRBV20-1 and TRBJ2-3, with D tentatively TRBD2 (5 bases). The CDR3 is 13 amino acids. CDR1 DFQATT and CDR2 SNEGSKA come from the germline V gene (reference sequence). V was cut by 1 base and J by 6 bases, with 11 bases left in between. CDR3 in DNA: TGCAGTGCTAGAGCCTACGCGGGCGATACGCAGTATTTT. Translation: CSARAYAGDTQYF.

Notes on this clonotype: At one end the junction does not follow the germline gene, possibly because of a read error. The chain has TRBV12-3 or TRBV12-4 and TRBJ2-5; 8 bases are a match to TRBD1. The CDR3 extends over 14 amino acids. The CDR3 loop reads CACSPTGQGETQYF. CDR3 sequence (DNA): TGTGCCTGCAGTCCCACCGGACAGGGAGAGACCCAGTACTTC.

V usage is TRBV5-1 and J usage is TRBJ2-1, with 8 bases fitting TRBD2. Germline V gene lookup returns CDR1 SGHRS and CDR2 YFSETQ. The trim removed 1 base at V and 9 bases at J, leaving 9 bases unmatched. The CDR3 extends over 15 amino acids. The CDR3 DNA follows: TGCGCCAGCAGCTTGTCCGGGGGGGCTGGTACTGAGCAGTTCTTC. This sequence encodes CASSLSGGAGTEQFF.

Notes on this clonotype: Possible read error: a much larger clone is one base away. CDR3 sequence reads: CASSSDQETQFF. In DNA, the CDR3 is TGTGCCAGCAGTTCCGACCAAGAGACCCAGTTCTTC. This chain joins TRBV12-3 or TRBV12-4 and TRBJ2-5, with D hard to call. The J call may be mistaken, given a closer DNA end match to TRBJ2-1. CDR3 length: 12 residues.

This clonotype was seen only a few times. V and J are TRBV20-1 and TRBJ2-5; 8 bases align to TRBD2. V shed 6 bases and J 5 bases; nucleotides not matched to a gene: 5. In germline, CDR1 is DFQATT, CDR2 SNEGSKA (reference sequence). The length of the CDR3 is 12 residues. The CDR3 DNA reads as TGCAGTGCGGCCAGCGGGGGTGAGACCCAGTACTTC. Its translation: CSAASGGETQYF.

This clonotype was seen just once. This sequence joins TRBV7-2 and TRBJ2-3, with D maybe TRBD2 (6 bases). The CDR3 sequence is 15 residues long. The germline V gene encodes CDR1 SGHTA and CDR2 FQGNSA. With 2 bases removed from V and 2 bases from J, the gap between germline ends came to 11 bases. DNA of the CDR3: TGTGCCAGCAGCTTATCCCGGGAGCTCACAGATACGCAGTATTTT. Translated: CASSLSRELTDTQYF.

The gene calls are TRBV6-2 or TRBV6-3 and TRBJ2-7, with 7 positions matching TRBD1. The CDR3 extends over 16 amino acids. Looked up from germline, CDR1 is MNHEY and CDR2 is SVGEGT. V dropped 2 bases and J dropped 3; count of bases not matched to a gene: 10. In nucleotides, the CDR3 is TGTGCCAGCAGTTACCCACGACAGGGACCCATCTACGAGCAGTACTTC. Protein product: CASSYPRQGPIYEQYF.

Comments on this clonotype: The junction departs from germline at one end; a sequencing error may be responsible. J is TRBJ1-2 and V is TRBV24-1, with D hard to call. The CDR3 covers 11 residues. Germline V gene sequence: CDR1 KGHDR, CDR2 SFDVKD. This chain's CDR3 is CATSGIYGYTF. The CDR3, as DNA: TGTGCCACTAGTGGTATATATGGCTACACCTTC.

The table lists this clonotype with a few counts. The CDR3 DNA reads TGTGCCAGCAGCCAAGAAGAGACTAGCTTGGGGACCCAGTACTTC. Its translation: CASSQEETSLGTQYF. The J gene is TRBJ2-7, the V gene TRBV4-2; 7 bases fit TRBD2. The end of the DNA is better explained by TRBJ2-5, so the J call may be wrong. The CDR3 has 15 amino acids. Per the germline V gene, CDR1 is LGHNA and CDR2 is YNFKEQ.

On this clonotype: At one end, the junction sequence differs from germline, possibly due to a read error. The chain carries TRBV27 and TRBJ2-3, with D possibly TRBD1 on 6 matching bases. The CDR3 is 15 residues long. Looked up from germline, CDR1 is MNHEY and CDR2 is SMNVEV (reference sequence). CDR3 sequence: CASSPRTAYTETQYF. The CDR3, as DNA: TGTGCCAGCAGTCCACGGACAGCCTACACAGAGACGCAGTATTTT.

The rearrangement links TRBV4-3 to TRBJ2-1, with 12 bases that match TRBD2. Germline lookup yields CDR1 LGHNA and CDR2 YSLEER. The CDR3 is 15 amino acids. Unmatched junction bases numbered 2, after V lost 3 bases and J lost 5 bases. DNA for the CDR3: TGCGCCAGCAGCCAGGGACTAGCGGGCCACAATGAGCAGTTCTTC. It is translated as CASSQGLAGHNEQFF.

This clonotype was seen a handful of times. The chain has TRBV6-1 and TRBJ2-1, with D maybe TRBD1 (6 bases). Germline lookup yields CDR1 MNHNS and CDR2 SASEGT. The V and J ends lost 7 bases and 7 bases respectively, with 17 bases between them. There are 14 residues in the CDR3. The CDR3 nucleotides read TGTGCCAGCAAGACGGGGACATCGGGAAATGAGCAGTTCTTC. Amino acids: CASKTGTSGNEQFF.

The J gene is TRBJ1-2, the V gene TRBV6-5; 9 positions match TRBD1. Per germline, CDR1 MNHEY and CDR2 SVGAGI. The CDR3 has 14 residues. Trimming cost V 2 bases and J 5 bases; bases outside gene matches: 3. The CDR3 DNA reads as TGTGCCAGCAGTTACGGAGGGACAGGGTATGGCTACACCTTC. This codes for CASSYGGTGYGYTF.

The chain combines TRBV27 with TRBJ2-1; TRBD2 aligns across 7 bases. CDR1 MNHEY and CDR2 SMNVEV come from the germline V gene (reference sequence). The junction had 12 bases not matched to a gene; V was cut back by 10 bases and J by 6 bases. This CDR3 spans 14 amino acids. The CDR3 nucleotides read TGTGCCACCAACGGCGGGAGTTTAGGCAATGAGCAGTTCTTC. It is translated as CATNGGSLGNEQFF.

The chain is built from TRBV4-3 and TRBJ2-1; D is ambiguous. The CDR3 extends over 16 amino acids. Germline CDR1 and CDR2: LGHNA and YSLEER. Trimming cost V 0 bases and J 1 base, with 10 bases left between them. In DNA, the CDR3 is TGCGCCAGCAGCCAAGAAGACGGTCTATCCTACAATGAGCAGTTCTTC. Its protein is CASSQEDGLSYNEQFF.